This T cell receptor beta chain was identified in a study of T cells in Graves' hyperthyroidism and ophthalmopathy. RNA transcripts yielded amplified TCR beta CDR3 regions. Primed by the HTBI set, a first-round RT-PCR was run on the TCR CDR3. Using its own MiXCR run on the multiplex PCR reads, TCRdb lists one record per CDR3 protein. This sample carries around 300,000 distinct CDR3 sequences, 10% to 15% of them seen once, and the ten largest clones take approximately 8.6%. V lost 4 bases, J lost 2 bases, and 14 bases lay in between. Germline loops: CDR1 SQVTM, CDR2 ANQGSEA. The CDR3 spans 15 residues. This clonotype was picked up many times.

Sequenced input: blood. This clonotype originated in a woman aged 25 to 39 with Graves' hyperthyroidism that later progressed to Graves' ophthalmopathy. The rearrangement uses TRBV29-1 and TRBJ2-2, with D tentatively TRBD1 or TRBD2 (5 bases each). CDR3 nucleotides: TGCAGCGTTGCTTCTGGGGGAGCCAACACCGGGGAGCTGTTTTTT. Translation gives CSVASGGANTGELFF.